Below are 32 T cell receptor beta chains sequenced from a single sample in a study of T cell responses to AZD1222 COVID-19 vaccine. Libraries were prepared by immunoSEQ multiplex PCR; TCRdb keeps only in-frame clonotypes and omits some of them. The sample has roughly 100,000 clones, approximately 84% seen once. Here the sequenced sample was peripheral blood, taken on day 0 of AZD1222 vaccination. These receptors were collected from an adult in good health.

The chain couples TRBV28 to TRBJ2-7; D remains unclear. Looked up from germline, CDR1 is MDHEN and CDR2 is SYDVKM. V was shortened by 5 bases and J by 3 bases, with 8 bases between the two germline ends. This CDR3 comprises 12 residues. CDR3 sequence: CASSPPNYEQYF. CDR3 nucleotide sequence: TGTGCCAGCAGTCCGCCAAACTACGAGCAGTACTTC.

This chain links TRBV5-1 with TRBJ1-6; 7 positions match TRBD1. There are 14 residues in the CDR3. The V segment lost 4 bases and the J segment 10 bases; nucleotides outside the gene matches: 8. CDR1 and CDR2 from the germline V gene are SGHRS and YFSETQ. The CDR3 nucleotides read TGCGCCAGCAGCCAGGGACAGCGCGACTCACCCCTCCACTTT. Translated, it gives CASSQGQRDSPLHF.

The rearrangement joins TRBV15 to TRBJ2-1; D is unresolved. Germline assignment: CDR1 LNHNV and CDR2 YYDKDF (reference sequence). Trimming left V 4 bases short and J 12 bases short, with 10 bases between. The CDR3 is 11 residues long. The CDR3 region has the DNA TGTGCCACCAGCAATAGAGGATTGCAGTTCTTC. It yields the protein CATSNRGLQFF.

This chain links TRBV7-2 with TRBJ2-7, with 10 bases aligning to TRBD1. The CDR3 runs to 15 residues. V shed 1 base, J shed 3 bases, and the junction held 3 bases outside the gene matches. Germline V gene data show CDR1 as SGHTA and CDR2 as FQGNSA. The CDR3, as DNA: TGTGCCAGCAGCTTAGGACAGGGGGCCGGCTACGAGCAGTACTTC. Residues: CASSLGQGAGYEQYF.

This rearrangement joins TRBV5-1 to TRBJ1-1, with 11 bases matching TRBD1. Germline V gene lookup returns CDR1 SGHRS and CDR2 YFSETQ. The CDR3 is made up of 14 amino acids. Trimming at V came to 3 bases and at J to 5 bases, leaving 3 bases not matched to a gene. CDR3 loop: CASSWTGGETEAFF. The CDR3 DNA reads as TGCGCCAGCAGCTGGACAGGGGGCGAGACTGAAGCTTTCTTT.

This rearrangement joins TRBV6-6 to TRBJ1-6; D remains ambiguous. Germline CDR1 reads MNHNY; CDR2 reads SVGAGI (reference sequence). This CDR3 is 18 amino acids long. V was cut by 5 bases and J by 6 bases, with 23 bases left in between. CDR3 in amino acids: CASSLIRSESHGNSPLHF. For the CDR3, the DNA is TGTGCCAGCAGTCTCATTCGAAGCGAATCCCATGGTAATTCACCCCTCCACTTT.

The V call is TRBV4-1, the J call TRBJ2-2; 7 bases agree with TRBD1. The V gene's germline CDR1 is MGHRA and CDR2 YSYEKL. V shed 5 bases and J 0 bases; nucleotides not matched to a gene: 3. CDR3 length equals 15 residues. CDR3 coding DNA: TGCGCCAGCAGCTCAGGGACAGCGAACACCGGGGAGCTGTTTTTT. It yields the protein CASSSGTANTGELFF.

The chain has TRBV14 and TRBJ1-3; no clear D gene. This CDR3 comprises 20 residues. Trimming cost V 0 bases and J 4 bases, with 25 bases left between them. Germline V gene data show CDR1 as SGHDN and CDR2 as FVKESK. CDR3 sequence reads: CASSQDYVIRKGDGGNTIYF. CDR3 in DNA: TGTGCCAGCAGCCAAGATTACGTAATTCGGAAGGGCGACGGCGGAAACACCATATATTTT.

The V and J genes are TRBV7-2 and TRBJ1-2; D gene uncertain. Deletions cut 0 bases from V and 14 bases from J, with 13 bases between. This CDR3 is built from 12 residues. Per the germline V gene, CDR1 is SGHTA and CDR2 is FQGNSA. CDR3 amino acids: CASSLAVAVQTF. The CDR3 DNA is TGTGCCAGCAGCTTAGCGGTGGCAGTACAAACCTTC.

This clone was detected a few times. The chain employs TRBV23-1 and TRBJ2-3, with 8 positions matching TRBD2. TRBV23-1 is sorted into the ORF group, with uncertain function. The CDR3 covers 15 residues. J gave up 5 bases and V 4 bases, and 8 bases lay outside the gene matches. This CDR3 reads CASSLSGRLGDTQYF. As DNA, the CDR3 is TGCGCCAGCAGTCTAAGCGGGAGACTCGGAGATACGCAGTATTTT.

The chain links TRBV12-3 or TRBV12-4 to TRBJ1-2, with D unclear. This CDR3 spans 12 amino acids. Trimming took off 6 bases at V and 4 bases at J, with 9 bases between the two ends. CDR3 coding DNA: TGTGCCAGCAGCTCTGACTCCTATGGCTACACCTTC. Translation gives CASSSDSYGYTF.

This clone was detected only a few times. This chain connects TRBV4-1 to TRBJ1-3; 11 bases agree with TRBD1. Germline-derived CDR1 and CDR2 are MGHRA and YSYEKL. V shed 1 base, J shed 2 bases, and the junction held 4 bases outside the gene matches. The CDR3 loop spans 17 amino acids. CDR3 in DNA: TGCGCCAGCAGCCAAGCGGGACAGGGGGGAGCTGGAAACACCATATATTTT. Translating gives CASSQAGQGGAGNTIYF.

J is TRBJ2-1 and V is TRBV9; TRBD2 matches at 12 bases. The CDR3 consists of 15 residues. Trimming took 3 bases from V and 6 from J; bases not matched to a gene: 4. The germline V gene has CDR1 SGDLS and CDR2 YYNGEE. The CDR3 DNA sequence: TGTGCCAGCAGCGCGACTAGCGGGAGTGGCAATGAGCAGTTCTTC. This translates into CASSATSGSGNEQFF.

The rearrangement links TRBV5-1 to TRBJ2-3; the match to TRBD2 covers 11 bases. CDR1 is SGHRS and CDR2 is YFSETQ in the germline V gene. Trimming took 4 bases from V and 4 from J; bases not matched to a gene: 8. This CDR3 is built from 16 residues. Written as DNA, the CDR3 is TGCGCCAGCAGCAGCGGGACTAGCGGTGGGGCAGATACGCAGTATTTT. Encoded protein: CASSSGTSGGADTQYF.

Here the CDR3 DNA reads TGCAGTGCTAGTCGTTTCGGACGGTTGAACACTGAAGCTTTCTTT. Protein product: CSASRFGRLNTEAFF. The chain joins TRBV20-1 to TRBJ1-1; no definite D call. Germline CDR1 and CDR2: DFQATT and SNEGSKA (reference sequence). V dropped 3 bases and J dropped 0 bases, with 14 bases sitting between them. The CDR3 has 15 residues.

With respect to this clone: Other nucleotide sequences in the sample specify the same CDR3. The chain links TRBV7-2 to TRBJ2-7; D is uncertain. Germline lookup yields CDR1 SGHTA and CDR2 FQGNSA. Deletions cut 1 base from V and 1 base from J, with 5 bases between. The CDR3 spans 13 residues. CDR3 sequence (DNA): TGTGCCAGCAGCTTAGACAGATCCTACGAGCAGTACTTC. Its protein is CASSLDRSYEQYF. The full variable domain, in which reference TRBV7-2 and TRBJ2-7 provide the parts outside the CDR3, is GAGVSQSPSNKVTEKGKDVELRCDPISGHTALYWYRQSLGQGLEFLIYFQGNSAPDKSGLPSDRFSAERTGGSVSTLTIQRTQQEDSAVYLCASSLDRSYEQYFGPGTRLTVT.

The chain is built from TRBV6-1 and TRBJ1-5; D uncertain. The CDR3 has 14 residues. The germline gives CDR1 MNHNS, CDR2 SASEGT. V was shortened by 3 bases and J by 0 bases, with 6 bases between the two germline ends. The CDR3 is CASSEGNSNQPQHF. CDR3 DNA: TGTGCCAGCAGTGAGGGCAATAGCAATCAGCCCCAGCATTTT.

The chain uses TRBV5-6 and TRBJ2-1; a weak D match, TRBD1 (5 bases). CDR3 length: 17 residues. Trimming shortened V by 0 bases and J by 7 bases, and 20 bases separated the two germline ends. Looked up from germline, CDR1 is SGHDT and CDR2 is YYEEEE. CDR3 sequence (DNA): TGTGCCAGCAGCTTGGTGGGGTCCAGGGCCACCTCAAATGAGCAGTTCTTC. The encoded protein is CASSLVGSRATSNEQFF.

V usage is TRBV11-2 and J usage is TRBJ1-6; unclear D gene. The CDR3 has 16 residues. Germline-derived CDR1 and CDR2 are SGHAT and FQNNGV. V lost 3 bases to trimming and J lost 0 bases, with 9 bases between them. CDR3 bases: TGTGCCAGCAGCTTCTTGGGAGACTCCTATAATTCACCCCTCCACTTT. It yields the protein CASSFLGDSYNSPLHF.

The J gene is TRBJ1-1, the V gene TRBV6-2 or TRBV6-3; D call uncertain. V lost 0 bases to trimming and J lost 5 bases, with 13 bases between them. The CDR3 loop spans 15 amino acids. Germline CDR1 reads MNHEY; CDR2 reads SVGEGT. In DNA form, the CDR3 reads TGTGCCAGCAGTTACTCTTTGTTAGTGGGAACTGAAGCTTTCTTT. This gives the protein CASSYSLLVGTEAFF.

With regard to this clone: One junction end does not reproduce the germline sequence, and a read error may be involved. The chain couples TRBV27 to TRBJ1-1; D possibly corresponds to TRBD1 (6 bases). Germline V lookup: CDR1 MNHEY, CDR2 SMNVEV (reference sequence). The CDR3 runs to 13 residues. The DNA for the CDR3 is TGCGATCATTGGGGGGCTCCGAGTATAGAAGCTTTCTTT. Protein product: CDHWGAPSIEAFF.

This clone was picked up a small number of times. V gene TRBV5-4 combines with J gene TRBJ2-1, with 8 positions matching TRBD2. The CDR3 sequence is 15 residues long. V was clipped by 3 bases and J by 8 bases; unmatched bases: 10. Germline V CDR1 and CDR2: SGHNT, YYREEE (reference sequence). This chain's CDR3 is CASSSVRREADEQFF. The DNA for the CDR3 is TGTGCCAGCAGCTCGGTTCGGCGGGAGGCGGATGAGCAGTTCTTC.

The chain is built from TRBV3-1 (or the pseudogene TRBV3-2) and TRBJ2-3, with D unresolved. This CDR3 comprises 12 residues. Per germline, CDR1 LGHDT and CDR2 YNNKEL (reference sequence). The V end lost 4 bases, the J end lost 4 bases, and 6 bases lay between the germline ends. CDR3 in DNA: TGTGCCAGCAGCCTAAGACCAGATACGCAGTATTTT. It codes for CASSLRPDTQYF.

This chain links TRBV14 with TRBJ2-2; D ambiguous. The germline V gene encodes CDR1 SGHDN and CDR2 FVKESK. The CDR3 has 13 residues. V was shortened by 1 base and J by 5 bases, with 5 bases between the two germline ends. The CDR3 DNA reads TGTGCCAGCAGCCAAGTGTGGACCGGGGAGCTGTTTTTT. Protein product: CASSQVWTGELFF.

The rearrangement links TRBV5-1 to TRBJ1-1; D might be TRBD1 (6 bases). V was pared by 4 bases and J by 5 bases, with 21 bases between. From germline, CDR1 is SGHRS and CDR2 YFSETQ. The CDR3 has 16 residues. CDR3 loop: CASSPGGGGRGTEAFF. The CDR3 nucleotides are TGCGCCAGCAGCCCCGGTGGAGGGGGACGTGGGACTGAAGCTTTCTTT.

The chain has TRBV7-2 and TRBJ1-5; D may be TRBD1 (6 bases). Germline V lookup: CDR1 SGHTA, CDR2 FQGNSA. This CDR3 spans 15 amino acids. V was cut by 5 bases and J by 2 bases, with 13 bases left in between. CDR3 in amino acids: CASSAGSGGNQPQHF. The CDR3, as DNA: TGTGCCAGCAGCGCAGGTTCAGGGGGCAATCAGCCCCAGCATTTT. The full variable domain, in which reference TRBV7-2 and TRBJ1-5 provide the parts outside the CDR3, is GAGVSQSPSNKVTEKGKDVELRCDPISGHTALYWYRQSLGQGLEFLIYFQGNSAPDKSGLPSDRFSAERTGGSVSTLTIQRTQQEDSAVYLCASSAGSGGNQPQHFGDGTRLSIL.

This clone was seen a few times. The chain links TRBV5-1 to TRBJ1-3; maybe TRBD1 (6 bases). Germline V lookup: CDR1 SGHRS, CDR2 YFSETQ. The CDR3 covers 17 residues. With 2 bases removed from V and 0 bases from J, the gap between germline ends came to 15 bases. This CDR3 is CASSFSTGTSSGNTIYF. In DNA, the CDR3 is TGCGCCAGCAGCTTTTCCACCGGGACAAGCTCTGGAAACACCATATATTTT. Using reference TRBV5-1 and TRBJ1-3 for the parts outside the CDR3, the full variable domain is KAGVTQTPRYLIKTRGQQVTLSCSPISGHRSVSWYQQTPGQGLQFLFEYFSETQRNKGNFPGRFSGRQFSNSRSEMNVSTLELGDSALYLCASSFSTGTSSGNTIYFGEGSWLTVV.

V and J are TRBV6-1 and TRBJ1-2; D remains ambiguous. Germline V gene lookup returns CDR1 MNHNS and CDR2 SASEGT. V gave up 1 base and J gave up 0 bases, with 15 bases separating them. CDR3 size: 17 residues. In DNA, the CDR3 is TGTGCCAGCAGTGAAGGGAAACTAGTGATCACTAACTATGGCTACACCTTC. This codes for CASSEGKLVITNYGYTF.

The rearrangement links TRBV24-1 to TRBJ1-2, with D maybe TRBD1 (6 bases). The V gene's germline CDR1 is KGHDR and CDR2 SFDVKD. The CDR3 consists of 15 residues. Trimming removed 5 bases at V and 2 bases at J, with 14 bases between. The CDR3 DNA sequence: TGTGCCACCAGTGTTTGGGCAGGGGAAAACTATGGCTACACCTTC. This sequence encodes CATSVWAGENYGYTF.

The table lists this clone with a count of one. The rearrangement joins TRBV9 to TRBJ1-1; 8 bases map to TRBD1. V lost 0 bases to trimming and J lost 4 bases; unmatched junction nucleotides: 8. CDR3 length: 16 amino acids. Looked up from germline, CDR1 is SGDLS and CDR2 is YYNGEE. CDR3 in DNA: TGTGCCAGCAGCGTAGAGGGACAGGTCGTTCCCACTGAAGCTTTCTTT. Translated: CASSVEGQVVPTEAFF. Using reference TRBV9 and TRBJ1-1 for the parts outside the CDR3, the full variable domain is DSGVTQTPKHLITATGQRVTLRCSPRSGDLSVYWYQQSLDQGLQFLIQYYNGEERAKGNILERFSAQQFPDLHSELNLSSLELGDSALYFCASSVEGQVVPTEAFFGQGTRLTVV.

The V and J genes are TRBV30 and TRBJ2-5, with TRBD2 as a possible D gene (5 bases). The V gene's germline CDR1 is GTSNPN and CDR2 SVGIG (reference sequence). V was pared by 0 bases and J by 2 bases, with 13 bases between. The CDR3 is 15 residues long. This CDR3 is CAWSVGSGFQETQYF. CDR3 bases: TGTGCCTGGAGTGTTGGCAGCGGCTTTCAAGAGACCCAGTACTTC.

The chain uses TRBV19 and TRBJ1-6; D not certain. CDR1 and CDR2 from the germline V gene are LNHDA and SQIVND (reference sequence). V was pared by 3 bases and J by 10 bases, with 13 bases between. The CDR3 consists of 14 residues. CDR3 loop: CASSIGSSYSPLHF. CDR3 DNA sequence: TGTGCCAGTAGTATCGGGAGCAGCTACTCACCCCTCCACTTT.